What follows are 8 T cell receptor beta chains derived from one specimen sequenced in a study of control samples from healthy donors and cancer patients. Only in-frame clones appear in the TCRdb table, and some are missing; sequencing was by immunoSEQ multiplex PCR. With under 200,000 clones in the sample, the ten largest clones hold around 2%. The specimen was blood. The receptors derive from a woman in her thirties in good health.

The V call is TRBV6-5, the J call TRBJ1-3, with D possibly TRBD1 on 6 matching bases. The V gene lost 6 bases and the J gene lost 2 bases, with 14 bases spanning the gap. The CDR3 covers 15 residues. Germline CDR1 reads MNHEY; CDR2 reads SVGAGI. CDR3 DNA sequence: TGTGCCAGCAGCATTGGGGGGGGCACTGGAAACACCATATATTTT. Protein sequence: CASSIGGGTGNTIYF.

CDR3 sequence reads: CASALSGGPNTEAFF. CDR3 nucleotide sequence: TGTGCCAGCGCTCTTTCGGGGGGGCCGAACACTGAAGCTTTCTTT. The chain joins TRBV25-1 to TRBJ1-1; the D gene is possibly TRBD1 (6 bases). CDR1 MGHDK and CDR2 SYGVNS come from the germline V gene. This CDR3 has 15 amino acids. Trimming shortened V by 8 bases and J by 1 base, and 17 bases separated the two germline ends.

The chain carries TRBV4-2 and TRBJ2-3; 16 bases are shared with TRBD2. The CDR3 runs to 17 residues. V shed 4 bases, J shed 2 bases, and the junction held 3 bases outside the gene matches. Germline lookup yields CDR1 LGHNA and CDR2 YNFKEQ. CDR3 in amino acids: CASSRGTSGGATDTQYF. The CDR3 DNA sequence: TGTGCCAGCAGCCGCGGGACTAGCGGGGGGGCCACAGATACGCAGTATTTT.

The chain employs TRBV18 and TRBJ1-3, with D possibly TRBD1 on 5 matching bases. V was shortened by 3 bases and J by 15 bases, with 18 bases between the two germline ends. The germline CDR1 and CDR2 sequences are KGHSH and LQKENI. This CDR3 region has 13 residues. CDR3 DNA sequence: TGTGCCAGCTCACCCCCACCGGGGGTCCGACCATATTTT. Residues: CASSPPPGVRPYF.

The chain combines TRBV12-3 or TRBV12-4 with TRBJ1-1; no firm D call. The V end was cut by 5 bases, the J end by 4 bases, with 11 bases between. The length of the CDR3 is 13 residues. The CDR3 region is CASSPLSGTEAFF. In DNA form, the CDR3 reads TGTGCCAGCAGTCCTTTGTCGGGCACTGAAGCTTTCTTT.

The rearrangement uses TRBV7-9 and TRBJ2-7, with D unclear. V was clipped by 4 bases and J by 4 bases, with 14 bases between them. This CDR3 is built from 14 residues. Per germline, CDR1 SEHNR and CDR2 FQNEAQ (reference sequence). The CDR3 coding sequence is TGTGCCAGCAGCTCGTGGTCGGCACGATACGAGCAGTACTTC. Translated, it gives CASSSWSARYEQYF.

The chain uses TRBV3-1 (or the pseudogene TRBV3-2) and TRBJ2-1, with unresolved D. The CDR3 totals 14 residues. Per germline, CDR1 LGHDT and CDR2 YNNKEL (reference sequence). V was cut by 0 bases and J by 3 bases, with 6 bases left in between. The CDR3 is CASSQDHGYNEQFF. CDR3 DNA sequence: TGTGCCAGCAGCCAAGATCATGGCTACAATGAGCAGTTCTTC.

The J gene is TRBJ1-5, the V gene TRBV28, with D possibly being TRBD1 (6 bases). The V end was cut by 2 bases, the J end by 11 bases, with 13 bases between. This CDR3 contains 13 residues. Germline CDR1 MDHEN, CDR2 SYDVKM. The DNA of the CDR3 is TGTGCCAGCAGTTTAGGACGGGGGCTGGCCCAGCATTTT. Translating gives CASSLGRGLAQHF.